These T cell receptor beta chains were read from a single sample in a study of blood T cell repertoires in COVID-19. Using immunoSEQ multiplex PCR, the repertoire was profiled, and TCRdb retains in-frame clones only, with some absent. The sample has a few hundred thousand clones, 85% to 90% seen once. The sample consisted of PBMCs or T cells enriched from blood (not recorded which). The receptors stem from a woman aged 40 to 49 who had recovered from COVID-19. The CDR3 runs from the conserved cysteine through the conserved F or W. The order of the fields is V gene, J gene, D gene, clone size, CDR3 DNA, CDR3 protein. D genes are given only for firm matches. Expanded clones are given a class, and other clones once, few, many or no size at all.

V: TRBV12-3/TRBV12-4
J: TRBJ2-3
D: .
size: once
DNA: TGTGCCAGCAGTTTTAAAGGGGCAGATACGCAGTATTTT
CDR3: CASSFKGADTQYF

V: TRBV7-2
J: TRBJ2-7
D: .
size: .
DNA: TGTGCCAGCAGCTCGACTTTCTCCTACGAGCAGTACTTC
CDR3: CASSSTFSYEQYF

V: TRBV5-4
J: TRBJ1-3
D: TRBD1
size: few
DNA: TGTGCCAGCAGCGCGGACAGGCTTGGGAACACCATATATTTT
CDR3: CASSADRLGNTIYF

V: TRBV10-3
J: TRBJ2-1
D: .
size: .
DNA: TGTGCCGTAGCCTATAGCTCCTACAATGAGCAGTTCTTC
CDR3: CAVAYSSYNEQFF

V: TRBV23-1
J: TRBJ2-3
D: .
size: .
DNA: TGCGCCAGCAGTCAATTGGACCTGGCGGGAGATACGCAGTATTTT
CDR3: CASSQLDLAGDTQYF

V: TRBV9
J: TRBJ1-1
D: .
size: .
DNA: TGTGCCAGCAGCCGAGAGGGGGTTGAAGCTTTCTTT
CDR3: CASSREGVEAFF

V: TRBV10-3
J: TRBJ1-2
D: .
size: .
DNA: TGTGCCATCAGTGAGTCCTCCGACAAAAATAACTATGGCTACACCTTC
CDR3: CAISESSDKNNYGYTF

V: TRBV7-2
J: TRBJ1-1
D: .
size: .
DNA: TGTGCCAGCAGCCCGGGAGGGGGGCGCCCCGACCACGAAGCTTTCTTT
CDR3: CASSPGGGRPDHEAFF

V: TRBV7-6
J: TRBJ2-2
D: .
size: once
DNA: TGTGCCAGCAGCCCCATAGGGGTCTCTGGCGCGAACACCGGGGAGCTGTTTTTT
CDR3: CASSPIGVSGANTGELFF

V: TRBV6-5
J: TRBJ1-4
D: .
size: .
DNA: TGTGCCAGCAGTTACCGATTCACAGGGAGCCCCGGGAAACTGTTTTTT
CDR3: CASSYRFTGSPGKLFF

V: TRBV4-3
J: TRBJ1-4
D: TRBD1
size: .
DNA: TGCGCCAGCAGCCAGGACAGGGGAAGGTCTAATGAAAAACTGTTTTTT
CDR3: CASSQDRGRSNEKLFF

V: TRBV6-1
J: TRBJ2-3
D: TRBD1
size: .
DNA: TGTGCCAGCAGTGTGACAGGGATGGGTTGGACAGATACGCAGTATTTT
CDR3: CASSVTGMGWTDTQYF

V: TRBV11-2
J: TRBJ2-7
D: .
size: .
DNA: TGTGCCAGCAGCTTAGTTAGGGGGGGCCGGGGCGAGCAGTACTTC
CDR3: CASSLVRGGRGEQYF

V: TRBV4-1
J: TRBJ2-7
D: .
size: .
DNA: TGCGCCAGCAGCCAAGATCGGTTTGAGCGCGAGCAGTACTTC
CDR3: CASSQDRFEREQYF

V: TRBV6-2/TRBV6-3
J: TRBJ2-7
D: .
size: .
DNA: TGTGCCAGCAGCTCCGTCCGCTACGAGCAGTACTTC
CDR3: CASSSVRYEQYF

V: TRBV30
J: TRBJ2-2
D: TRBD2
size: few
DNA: TGTGCCTGGAGTGTTTGGGGGGGAGCCGGGGAGCTGTTTTTT
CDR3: CAWSVWGGAGELFF

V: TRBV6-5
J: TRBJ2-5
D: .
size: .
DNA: TGTGCCAGCACCACCCGGGTAGCGTTACAAGAGACCCAGTACTTC
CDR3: CASTTRVALQETQYF